This record looks at one T cell receptor (beta chain) sequence and its context. The data were taken from a study of glioma-infiltrating T cells after dendritic cell vaccination. As for time point: after dendritic cell vaccination, including at tumor progression/relapse. Method: immunoSEQ multiplex PCR; TCRdb's copy keeps in-frame clones and lacks some. The data contain about 58,000 clones, approximately 83% of them singletons. The CDR3 consists of 15 residues. CDR1 is SGHRS and CDR2 is YFSETQ in the germline V gene. The V end was cut by 0 bases, the J end by 5 bases, with 14 bases between. Sequenced material: blood, taken after dendritic cell vaccination. The chain joins TRBV5-1 to TRBJ1-1, with a tentative D call TRBD1 (5 bases). The clonotype originates from a human donor with glioblastoma. CDR3 DNA: TGCGCCAGCAGCTTGGGAGCCAGGGTCAGGACTGAAGCTTTCTTT. Translating it yields CASSLGARVRTEAFF.